This TCR beta chain was found in a study of OX40 agonist ivuxolimab in advanced cancers. Looking at the study overall: Ivuxolimab doses were 0.01, 0.1, 0.3, 1.5, 3 or 10 mg/kg every 2 weeks.

Concerning this clone: The antigen is not known.

Whole-study results and caveats: In the 0.1-3.0 mg/kg groups, partial responders showed among the lowest expansion.

Data came from immunoSEQ multiplex PCR; TCRdb stores just in-frame clones and leaves some out. The sample includes 100,000 to 150,000 clones, around 92% of them seen just once. The V and J ends lost 3 bases and 2 bases, in that order; junction bases with no gene match: 9. Germline CDR1 reads LGHNA; CDR2 reads YSLEER. There are 16 residues in the CDR3. The specimen comprised CD4+ or CD8+ T cells sorted from blood, sampled in a trial of the OX40 agonist ivuxolimab. The receptor was isolated from an adult with an advanced solid tumor such as melanoma, head and neck, liver or kidney cancer. The chain uses TRBV4-3 and TRBJ2-7; 8 nucleotides align to TRBD1. As DNA, the CDR3 is TGCGCCAGCAGCCATGACGGGACAGGCTTTACCTACGAGCAGTACTTC. Protein sequence: CASSHDGTGFTYEQYF.